These 25 T cell receptor beta chains came from one sample sequenced in a study of blood T cells in healthy people across ages. It was with a sample-barcoded 5' primer and a J-beta primer mix that a second PCR of roughly 7 to 12 cycles was run. MiXCR was run by TCRdb on the 5' RACE reads, yielding one entry per CDR3 protein. Of roughly 2 million distinct CDR3 sequences listed, 49% are singletons. The material sequenced was blood. The receptors come from a woman in her 40s in good health.

This chain connects TRBV10-3 to TRBJ1-2, with a tentative D call TRBD1 (5 bases). CDR1 and CDR2 from the germline V gene are ENHRY and SYGVKD. With 3 bases removed from V and 5 bases from J, the gap between germline ends came to 13 bases. The CDR3 covers 14 residues. The CDR3 region is CAISDLAGYYGYTF. CDR3 nucleotide sequence: TGTGCCATCAGTGACCTCGCAGGGTATTATGGCTACACCTTC.

This clonotype came up once. The gene calls are TRBV5-1 and TRBJ1-2, with 8 bases identical to TRBD1. V dropped 3 bases and J dropped 0; count of bases not matched to a gene: 7. Per the germline V gene, CDR1 is SGHRS and CDR2 is YFSETQ. This CDR3 comprises 16 residues. The CDR3 here is CASSWAGGEANYGYTF. The CDR3 DNA is TGCGCCAGCAGCTGGGCAGGGGGCGAAGCTAACTATGGCTACACCTTC.

This chain joins TRBV28 and TRBJ2-4, with TRBD2 matching 7 bases. The end of the DNA is better explained by TRBJ2-7, so the J call may be wrong. The CDR3 has 15 residues. Per the germline V gene, CDR1 is MDHEN and CDR2 is SYDVKM. The CDR3 reads CASFTPSGNTYEQYF. The CDR3 DNA reads TGTGCCAGCTTTACACCCAGCGGGAACACCTACGAGCAGTACTTC.

V is TRBV29-1 and J is TRBJ1-6; 7 bases line up with TRBD1. V shed 3 bases and J 8 bases; nucleotides not matched to a gene: 4. The germline V gene encodes CDR1 SQVTM and CDR2 ANQGSEA. The CDR3 is 13 amino acids. CDR3 region: CSVETGFDSPLHF. DNA of the CDR3: TGCAGCGTTGAGACAGGGTTTGATTCACCCCTCCACTTT.

This chain joins TRBV20-1 and TRBJ1-2; weak D call: TRBD1 (5 bases). CDR1 and CDR2 from the germline V gene are DFQATT and SNEGSKA (reference sequence). The CDR3 is 13 amino acids. V was cut by 6 bases and J by 8 bases, with 19 bases left in between. Written as DNA, the CDR3 is TGCAGTGCCATCCAGGGCCACCAAGGAGGCTACACCTTC. This gives the protein CSAIQGHQGGYTF.

In its sample, this clonotype was seen many times. V is TRBV5-1 and J is TRBJ1-2, with 9 bases fitting TRBD1. The CDR3 runs 15 residues. Germline CDR1 reads SGHRS; CDR2 reads YFSETQ. V was clipped by 2 bases and J by 2 bases; unmatched bases: 4. The CDR3 reads CASSLPGQGNYGYTF. Written as DNA, the CDR3 is TGCGCCAGCAGCTTACCGGGACAGGGAAACTATGGCTACACCTTC.

J is TRBJ2-3 and V is TRBV11-2, with 8 bases lining up with TRBD1. Germline lookup yields CDR1 SGHAT and CDR2 FQNNGV. V dropped 4 bases and J dropped 2; count of bases not matched to a gene: 17. The CDR3 totals 19 residues. CDR3: CASSSSASFDRGDTDTQYF. Here the CDR3 DNA reads TGTGCCAGCAGCTCCAGTGCCAGCTTTGACAGGGGTGACACAGATACGCAGTATTTT.

The V gene is TRBV7-2, the J gene TRBJ2-1; D perhaps matches TRBD2 (5 bases). Deletions cut 5 bases from V and 8 bases from J, with 19 bases between. This CDR3 is 15 amino acids long. From germline, CDR1 is SGHTA and CDR2 FQGNSA. CDR3 sequence (DNA): TGTGCCAGCAGCCTTACTGGAGCGGTTGCGGATGAGCAGTTCTTC. It yields the protein CASSLTGAVADEQFF.

Worth noting for this clonotype: At one boundary the junction diverges from the germline segment, which might be a read error. The chain links TRBV5-1 to TRBJ2-7; 7 nucleotides agree with TRBD1. The CDR3 runs to 15 residues. Germline lookup yields CDR1 SGHRS and CDR2 YFSETQ. For the CDR3, the DNA is TGCACCAGCAGCGATACAGGGGAGAGCTCCTACGAGCAGTACTTC. It is translated as CTSSDTGESSYEQYF.

There are a few counts of this clonotype. The chain couples TRBV29-1 to TRBJ1-2, with 11 bases that match TRBD1. CDR1 is SQVTM and CDR2 is ANQGSEA in the germline V gene. The junction had 11 bases not matched to a gene; V was cut back by 5 bases and J by 3 bases. This CDR3 has 16 residues. CDR3 protein: CSVLSGTGGSDYGYTF. The CDR3 nucleotides read TGCAGCGTTCTCTCCGGGACAGGGGGTTCGGACTATGGCTACACCTTC.

This chain uses TRBV24-1 with TRBJ2-3; TRBD2 might be the D (5 bases). In germline, CDR1 is KGHDR, CDR2 SFDVKD. The ends were cut back, 4 bases at V and 4 bases at J, with 11 bases in the middle. The CDR3 consists of 14 residues. Written as DNA, the CDR3 is TGTGCCACCAGTGACCAAGCGGAATCAGATACGCAGTATTTT. Translating gives CATSDQAESDTQYF.

A word on this clonotype: Sequence at one end of the junction differs from germline and may be a read error. This CDR3 reads CSARDRRGYNSPPHF. The CDR3 bases are TGCAGTGCTAGAGATCGTCGGGGTTATAATTCACCCCCCCACTTT. The chain joins TRBV20-1 to TRBJ1-6, with D uncertain. CDR1 is DFQATT, CDR2 SNEGSKA, per germline (reference sequence). The CDR3 runs to 15 residues.

The chain combines TRBV20-1 with TRBJ1-1, with D unresolved. The CDR3 runs 17 residues. Between the trimmed V and J ends, which lost 0 bases and 5 bases, there was a span of 22 bases. The germline gives CDR1 DFQATT, CDR2 SNEGSKA (reference sequence). The CDR3 reads CSARDEKRVGWYTEAFF. Written as DNA, the CDR3 is TGCAGTGCTAGAGATGAAAAGAGGGTTGGCTGGTATACTGAAGCTTTCTTT.

There are a few counts of this clonotype. The genes are TRBV10-3 and TRBJ2-3; 12 bases are shared with TRBD1. The ends lost 6 bases at V and 2 bases at J; junction bases unmatched: 3. Germline CDR1 reads ENHRY; CDR2 reads SYGVKD. The CDR3 has 15 amino acids. The CDR3 loop reads CAIRSGQGATDTQYF. The CDR3 DNA sequence: TGTGCCATCAGATCGGGACAGGGGGCCACAGATACGCAGTATTTT.

In the case of this clonotype: A much larger clone sits a single nucleotide away, making a read error possible. The chain combines TRBV5-1 with TRBJ2-1; 7 positions match TRBD2. Losses at the gene ends were 6 bases for V and 10 bases for J; bases not matched to a gene: 10. CDR1 and CDR2 (germline): SGHRS, YFSETQ. The CDR3 spans 13 residues. The CDR3 region is CASTTGGSYEQFF. Written as DNA, the CDR3 is TGCGCCAGCACAACGGGAGGCTCCTACGAGCAGTTCTTC.

The rearrangement joins TRBV10-2 to TRBJ1-4; tentatively, D is TRBD1 (6 bases). The CDR3 runs to 14 residues. Germline CDR1 WSHSY, CDR2 SAAADI. V shed 4 bases and J shed 4 bases, with 10 bases lying between them. In DNA form, the CDR3 reads TGCGCCAGCAGTGCCGGACAGCTTAATGAAAAACTGTTTTTT. Translated: CASSAGQLNEKLFF.

The CDR3 is CASSIRVGTGGGGYTF. For the CDR3, the DNA is TGTGCCAGCAGTATCCGGGTCGGGACAGGGGGCGGTGGCTACACCTTC. V gene TRBV12-3 or TRBV12-4 combines with J gene TRBJ1-2; 12 nucleotides line up with TRBD1. This CDR3 has 16 residues. V lost 5 bases to trimming and J lost 7 bases; unmatched junction nucleotides: 11.

In its sample, this clonotype was seen a few times. Germline is not matched at one junction end, which may reflect a read error. This chain connects TRBV7-2 to TRBJ1-2; 11 bases are shared with TRBD1. The CDR3 has 14 amino acids. Germline lookup yields CDR1 SGHTA and CDR2 FQGNSA. CDR3 sequence: CASSLEGTGGGYTF. CDR3 DNA: TGTGCTAGCAGCTTAGAAGGGACAGGGGGAGGCTACACCTTC.

V and J are TRBV7-9 and TRBJ2-7, with D perhaps TRBD2 (6 bases). CDR1 SEHNR and CDR2 FQNEAQ come from the germline V gene (reference sequence). The CDR3 spans 17 residues. The V end was cut by 2 bases, the J end by 2 bases, with 19 bases between. CDR3 amino acids: CASSLLHRSGTAYEQYF. DNA for the CDR3: TGTGCCAGCAGCTTACTCCACCGCTCCGGGACTGCCTACGAGCAGTACTTC.

This clonotype appeared a few times. The gene calls are TRBV6-6 and TRBJ2-1, with 8 bases fitting TRBD2. The CDR3 contains 14 residues. In germline, CDR1 is MNHNY, CDR2 SVGAGI (reference sequence). J lost 6 bases, V lost 0 bases, and 1 base had no gene match. CDR3 DNA sequence: TGTGCCAGCAGTTACTCGCGGGGGGTCAATGAGCAGTTCTTC. Its protein product is CASSYSRGVNEQFF.

CDR3 protein: CSAVRDTNYGYTF. CDR3 sequence (DNA): TGCAGTGCAGTCCGGGACACCAACTATGGCTACACCTTC. The rearrangement uses TRBV20-1 and TRBJ1-2, with TRBD1 as a possible D gene (6 bases). Germline V gene lookup returns CDR1 DFQATT and CDR2 SNEGSKA (reference sequence). Trimming took off 6 bases at V and 2 bases at J, with 13 bases between the two ends. This CDR3 spans 13 amino acids.

The gene calls are TRBV4-2 and TRBJ2-5, with D hard to call. This CDR3 region has 15 residues. Trimming cost V 0 bases and J 5 bases, with 13 bases left between them. From germline, CDR1 is LGHNA and CDR2 YNFKEQ. CDR3 sequence: CASSQDSSRVETQYF. For the CDR3, the DNA is TGTGCCAGCAGCCAAGATTCCAGTCGGGTGGAGACCCAGTACTTC.

V gene TRBV10-3 combines with J gene TRBJ2-7, with D maybe TRBD2 (6 bases). Trimming removed 6 bases from V and 0 bases from J, with 9 bases in between. Germline assignment: CDR1 ENHRY and CDR2 SYGVKD. The length of the CDR3 is 13 residues. The CDR3 DNA reads as TGTGCCATCAGCCAGACTAGCTCCTACGAGCAGTACTTC. Its translation is CAISQTSSYEQYF.

The genes are TRBV5-1 and TRBJ2-3, with D possibly TRBD2 on 5 matching bases. Germline V CDR1 and CDR2: SGHRS, YFSETQ. Trimming shortened V by 7 bases and J by 6 bases, and 24 bases separated the two germline ends. This CDR3 region has 16 residues. In DNA, the CDR3 is TGCGCCAGCGGCCAAAGAGCGGTCTCGGTGTCGGATACGCAGTATTTT. Protein: CASGQRAVSVSDTQYF.

The chain has TRBV7-6 and TRBJ2-7; TRBD2 agrees at 10 bases. CDR3 length: 16 residues. V was pared by 5 bases and J by 4 bases, with 11 bases of the junction left unmatched. Germline CDR1 SGHVS, CDR2 FNYEAQ. For the CDR3, the DNA is TGTGCCAGCAGCACCTTAGCGGGGGGCACGAATTACGAGCAGTACTTC. Protein product: CASSTLAGGTNYEQYF.